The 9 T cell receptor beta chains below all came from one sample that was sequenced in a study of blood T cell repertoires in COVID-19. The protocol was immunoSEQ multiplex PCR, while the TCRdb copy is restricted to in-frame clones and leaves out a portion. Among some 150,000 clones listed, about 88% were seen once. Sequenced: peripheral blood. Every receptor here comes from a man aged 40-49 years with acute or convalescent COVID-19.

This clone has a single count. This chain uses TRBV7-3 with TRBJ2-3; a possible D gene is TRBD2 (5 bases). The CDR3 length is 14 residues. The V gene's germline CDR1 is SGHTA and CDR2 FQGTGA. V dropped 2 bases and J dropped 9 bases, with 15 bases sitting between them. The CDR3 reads CASSLRALTGTQYF. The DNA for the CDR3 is TGTGCCAGCAGCTTACGAGCGCTAACGGGGACGCAGTATTTT.

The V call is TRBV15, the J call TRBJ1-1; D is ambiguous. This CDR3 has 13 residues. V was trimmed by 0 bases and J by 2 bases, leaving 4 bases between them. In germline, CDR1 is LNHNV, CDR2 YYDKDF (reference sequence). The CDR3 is CATSRDLNTEAFF. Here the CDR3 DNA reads TGTGCCACCAGCAGAGACCTAAACACTGAAGCTTTCTTT.

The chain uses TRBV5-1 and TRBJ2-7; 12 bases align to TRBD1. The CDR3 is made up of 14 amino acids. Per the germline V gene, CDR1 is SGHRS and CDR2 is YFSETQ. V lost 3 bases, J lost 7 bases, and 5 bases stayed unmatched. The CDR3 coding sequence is TGCGCCAGCAGCTCAGGGACAGGGGGCAGGGAGCAGTACTTC. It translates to CASSSGTGGREQYF.

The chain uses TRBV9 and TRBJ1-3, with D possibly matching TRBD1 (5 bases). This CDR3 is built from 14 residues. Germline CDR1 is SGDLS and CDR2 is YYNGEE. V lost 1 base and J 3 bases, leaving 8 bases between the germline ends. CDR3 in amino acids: CASSVLGGGNTIYF. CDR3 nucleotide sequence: TGTGCCAGCAGCGTATTGGGGGGTGGAAACACCATATATTTT.

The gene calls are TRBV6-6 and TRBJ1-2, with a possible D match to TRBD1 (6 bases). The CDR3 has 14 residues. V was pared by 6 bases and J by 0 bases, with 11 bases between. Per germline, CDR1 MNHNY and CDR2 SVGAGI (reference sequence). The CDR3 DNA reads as TGTGCCAGCAGCCCCAGACAGGCTAACTATGGCTACACCTTC. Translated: CASSPRQANYGYTF.

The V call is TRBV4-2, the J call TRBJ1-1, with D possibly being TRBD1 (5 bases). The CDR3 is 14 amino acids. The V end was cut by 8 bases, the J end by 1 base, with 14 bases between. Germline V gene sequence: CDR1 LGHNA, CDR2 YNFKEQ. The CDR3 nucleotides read TGTGCCAGCGCAGGCGGCGGGGCGAACACTGAAGCTTTCTTT. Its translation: CASAGGGANTEAFF.

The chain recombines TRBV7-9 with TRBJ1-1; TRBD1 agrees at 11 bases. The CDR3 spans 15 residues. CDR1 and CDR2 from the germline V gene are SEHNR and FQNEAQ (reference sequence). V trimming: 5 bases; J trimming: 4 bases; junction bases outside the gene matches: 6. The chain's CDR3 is CASSRSGTGGTEAFF. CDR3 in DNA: TGTGCCAGCAGCCGATCGGGGACAGGGGGCACTGAAGCTTTCTTT.

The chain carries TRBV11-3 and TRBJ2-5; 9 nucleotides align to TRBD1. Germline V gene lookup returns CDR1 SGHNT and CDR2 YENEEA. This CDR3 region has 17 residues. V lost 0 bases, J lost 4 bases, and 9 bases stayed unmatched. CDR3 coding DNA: TGTGCCAGCAGCTTAGAGAGTAGGACAGGGGATGGAGAGACCCAGTACTTC. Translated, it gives CASSLESRTGDGETQYF. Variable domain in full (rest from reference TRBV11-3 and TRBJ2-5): EAGVVQSPRYKIIEKKQPVAFWCNPISGHNTLYWYLQNLGQGPELLIRYENEEAVDDSQLPKDRFSAERLKGVDSTLKIQPAELGDSAVYLCASSLESRTGDGETQYFGPGTRLLVL.

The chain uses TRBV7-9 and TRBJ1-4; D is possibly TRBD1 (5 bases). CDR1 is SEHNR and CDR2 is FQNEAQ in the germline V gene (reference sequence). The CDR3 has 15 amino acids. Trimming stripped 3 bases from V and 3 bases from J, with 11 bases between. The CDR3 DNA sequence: TGTGCCAGCAGCTTGGGAGGGGCGTCTAATGAAAAACTGTTTTTT. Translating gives CASSLGGASNEKLFF. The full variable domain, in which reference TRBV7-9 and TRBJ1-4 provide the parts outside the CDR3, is DTGVSQNPRHKITKRGQNVTFRCDPISEHNRLYWYRQTLGQGPEFLTYFQNEAQLEKSRLLSDRFSAERPKGSFSTLEIQRTEQGDSAMYLCASSLGGASNEKLFFGSGTQLSVL.